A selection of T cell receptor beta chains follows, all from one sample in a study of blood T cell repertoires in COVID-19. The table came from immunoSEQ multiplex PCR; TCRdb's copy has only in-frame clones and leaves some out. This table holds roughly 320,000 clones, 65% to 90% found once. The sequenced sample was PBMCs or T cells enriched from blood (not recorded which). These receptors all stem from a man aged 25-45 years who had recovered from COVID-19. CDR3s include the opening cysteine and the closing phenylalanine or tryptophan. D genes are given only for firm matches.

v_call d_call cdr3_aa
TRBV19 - CASSTSGDEQYF
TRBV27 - CASSDRGEPQHF
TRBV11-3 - CASSSPRQDNEQFF
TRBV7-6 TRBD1 CASSLGQGISYEQYF
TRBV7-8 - CASSLRWGDYNSPLHF
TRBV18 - CASSPPLEPSSYNSPLHF
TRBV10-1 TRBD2 CASRAGDTDTGELFF
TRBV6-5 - CASSPAEENIQYF
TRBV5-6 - CASSLPGTWTNSPLHF
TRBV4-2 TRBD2 CASSPQLTRTSGVDTQYF